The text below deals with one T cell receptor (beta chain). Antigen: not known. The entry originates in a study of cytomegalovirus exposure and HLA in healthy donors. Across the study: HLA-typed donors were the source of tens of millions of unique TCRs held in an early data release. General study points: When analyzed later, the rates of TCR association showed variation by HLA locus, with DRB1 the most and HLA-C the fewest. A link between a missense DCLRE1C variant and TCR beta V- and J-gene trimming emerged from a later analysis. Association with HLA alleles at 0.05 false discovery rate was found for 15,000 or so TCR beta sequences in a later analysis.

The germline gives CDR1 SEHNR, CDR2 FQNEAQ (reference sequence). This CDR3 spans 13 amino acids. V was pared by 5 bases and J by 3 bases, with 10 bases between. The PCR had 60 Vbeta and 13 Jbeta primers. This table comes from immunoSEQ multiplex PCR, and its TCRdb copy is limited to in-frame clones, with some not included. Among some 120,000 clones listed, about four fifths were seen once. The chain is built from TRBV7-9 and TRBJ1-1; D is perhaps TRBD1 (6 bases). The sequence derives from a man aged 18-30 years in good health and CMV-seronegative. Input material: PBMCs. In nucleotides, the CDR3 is TGTGCCAGCAGCCAATACAGGGACACTGAAGCTTTCTTT. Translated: CASSQYRDTEAFF. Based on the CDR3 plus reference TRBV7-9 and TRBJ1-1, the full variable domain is DTGVSQNPRHKITKRGQNVTFRCDPISEHNRLYWYRQTLGQGPEFLTYFQNEAQLEKSRLLSDRFSAERPKGSFSTLEIQRTEQGDSAMYLCASSQYRDTEAFFGQGTRLTVV.